This T cell receptor (beta chain) was recorded in a study of identifying expanded T cells in peripheral blood. V shed 3 bases and J shed 4 bases, with 16 bases lying between them. CDR1 and CDR2 (germline): MDHEN, SYDVKM. The CDR3 consists of 15 residues. During the collection period, no donor immune events like infections were recorded. Assay used: immunoSEQ multiplex PCR; TCRdb lists only in-frame clones, some missing. The profile covers 55,000 to 60,000 clones, with around nine tenths appearing a single time and around 3.5% taken by the ten largest. For this clone: Its specificity is unknown.

General observations from the study: Approximately 1.2 clones differed between technical replicates, versus roughly 17 and 20 over time. Clone count variance between approximately two-week samples rose with total template count.

The source of this sequence is a person aged 18 to 70 in good health. This sequence joins TRBV28 and TRBJ2-7; a possible D gene is TRBD2 (6 bases). Sequencing was performed on blood. CDR3 DNA sequence: TGTGCCAGCAGTTTCCGACTAGACCCGGCATACGAGCAGTACTTC. This translates into CASSFRLDPAYEQYF.